This T cell receptor beta chain was sequenced for a study of tumor-infiltrating lymphocytes in localized non-small cell lung cancer. Study outcomes and limitations: Different pieces of the same tissue were used for each assay.

Method: immunoSEQ multiplex PCR; TCRdb's copy keeps in-frame clones and lacks some. The sample lists some 30,000 clones, 70% to 90% occurring once. This CDR3 spans 14 amino acids. After removal of 6 bases from V and 1 base from J, the junction contained 4 bases not matched to a gene. Germline-derived CDR1 and CDR2 are SQVTM and ANQGSEA. This clone was counted a single time. Its specificity is not known. The sequencing sample was made of lung tumor tissue. V is TRBV29-1 and J is TRBJ2-3; 10 bases are a match to TRBD2. The sequence derives from a human donor with non-small cell lung cancer. DNA for the CDR3: TGCAGCGTCGGTACTAGCGGGGGCACAGATACGCAGTATTTT. Translation gives CSVGTSGGTDTQYF.